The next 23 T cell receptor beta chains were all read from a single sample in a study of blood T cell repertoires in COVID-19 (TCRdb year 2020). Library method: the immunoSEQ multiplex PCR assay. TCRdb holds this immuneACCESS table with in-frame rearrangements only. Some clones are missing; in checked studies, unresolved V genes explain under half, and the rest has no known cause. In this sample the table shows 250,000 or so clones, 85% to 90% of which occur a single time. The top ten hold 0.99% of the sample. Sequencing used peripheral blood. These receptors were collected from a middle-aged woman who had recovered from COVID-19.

The DNA of the CDR3 is TGTGCCAGCAGCTTAGGGGCGACCTATGGCTACACCTTC. Amino acids: CASSLGATYGYTF. The chain uses TRBV7-8 and TRBJ1-2, with D hard to call. Trimming shortened V by 1 base and J by 4 bases, and 7 bases separated the two germline ends. CDR3 size: 13 residues. Germline V gene lookup returns CDR1 SGHVS and CDR2 FQNEAQ. Using reference TRBV7-8 and TRBJ1-2 for the parts outside the CDR3, the full variable domain is GAGVSQSPRYKVAKRGQDVALRCDPISGHVSLFWYQQALGQGPEFLTYFQNEAQLDKSGLPSDRFFAERPEGSVSTLKIQRTQQEDSAVYLCASSLGATYGYTFGSGTRLTVV.

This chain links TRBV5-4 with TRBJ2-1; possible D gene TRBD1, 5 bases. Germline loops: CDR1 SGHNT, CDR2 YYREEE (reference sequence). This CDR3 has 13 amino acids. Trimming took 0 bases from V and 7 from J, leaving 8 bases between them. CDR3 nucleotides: TGTGCCAGCAGCTTGGGGGGCCAAAATGAGCAGTTCTTC. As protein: CASSLGGQNEQFF. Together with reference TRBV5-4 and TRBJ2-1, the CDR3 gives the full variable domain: ETGVTQSPTHLIKTRGQQVTLRCSSQSGHNTVSWYQQALGQGPQFIFQYYREEENGRGNFPPRFSGLQFPNYSSELNVNALELDDSALYLCASSLGGQNEQFFGPGTRLTVL.

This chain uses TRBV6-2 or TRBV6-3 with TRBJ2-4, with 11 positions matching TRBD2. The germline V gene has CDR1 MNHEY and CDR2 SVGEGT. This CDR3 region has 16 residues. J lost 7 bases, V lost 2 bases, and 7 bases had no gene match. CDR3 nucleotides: TGTGCCAGCAGTTACCTTGCTAGCGGGAGGTTGAACATTCAGTACTTC. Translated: CASSYLASGRLNIQYF.

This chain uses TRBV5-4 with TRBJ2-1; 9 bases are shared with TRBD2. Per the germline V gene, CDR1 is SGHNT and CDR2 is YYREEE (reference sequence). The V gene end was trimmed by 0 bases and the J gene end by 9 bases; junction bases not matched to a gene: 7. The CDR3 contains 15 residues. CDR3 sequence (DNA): TGTGCCAGCAGCTTGGAGGCGGGAGGGTTGGTTGAGCAGTTCTTC. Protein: CASSLEAGGLVEQFF. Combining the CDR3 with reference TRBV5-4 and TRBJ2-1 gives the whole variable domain ETGVTQSPTHLIKTRGQQVTLRCSSQSGHNTVSWYQQALGQGPQFIFQYYREEENGRGNFPPRFSGLQFPNYSSELNVNALELDDSALYLCASSLEAGGLVEQFFGPGTRLTVL.

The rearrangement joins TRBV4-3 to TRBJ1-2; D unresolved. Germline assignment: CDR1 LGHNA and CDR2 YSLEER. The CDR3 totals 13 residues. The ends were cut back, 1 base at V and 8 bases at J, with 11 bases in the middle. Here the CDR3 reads CASSQGRPRGYTF. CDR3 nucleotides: TGCGCCAGCAGCCAAGGGCGCCCGCGGGGCTACACCTTC.

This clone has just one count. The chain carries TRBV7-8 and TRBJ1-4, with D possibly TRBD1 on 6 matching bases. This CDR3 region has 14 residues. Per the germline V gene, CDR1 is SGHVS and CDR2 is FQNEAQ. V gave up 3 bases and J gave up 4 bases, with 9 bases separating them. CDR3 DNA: TGTGCCAGCAGCTTTACAGGGCTTAATGAAAAACTGTTTTTT. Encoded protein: CASSFTGLNEKLFF.

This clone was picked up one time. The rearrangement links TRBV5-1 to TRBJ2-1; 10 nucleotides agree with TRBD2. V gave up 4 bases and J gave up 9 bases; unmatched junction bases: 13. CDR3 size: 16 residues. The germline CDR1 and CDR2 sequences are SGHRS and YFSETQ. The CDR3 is CASSQIAGGVSGEQFF. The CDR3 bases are TGCGCCAGCAGCCAGATAGCGGGAGGAGTATCGGGTGAGCAGTTCTTC.

CDR3 nucleotides: TGTGCCAGCAGCGCGACAGGGGTTGAAGCTTTCTTT. Its translation: CASSATGVEAFF. The chain joins TRBV7-2 to TRBJ1-1; 8 positions match TRBD1. V dropped 5 bases and J dropped 7; count of bases not matched to a gene: 3. CDR1 is SGHTA, CDR2 FQGNSA, per germline. The length of the CDR3 is 12 residues.

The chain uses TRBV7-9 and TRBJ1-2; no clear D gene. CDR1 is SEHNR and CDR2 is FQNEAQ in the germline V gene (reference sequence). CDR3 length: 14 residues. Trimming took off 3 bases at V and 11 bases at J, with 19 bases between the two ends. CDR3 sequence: CASSFSIGSRWYTF. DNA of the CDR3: TGTGCCAGCAGCTTTAGTATCGGATCGAGGTGGTACACCTTC.

The CDR3 loop is CATSRDGPQGAEDTQYF. CDR3 sequence (DNA): TGTGCCACCAGCAGAGATGGACCACAGGGGGCGGAAGATACGCAGTATTTT. The chain employs TRBV15 and TRBJ2-3, with TRBD1 matching over 9 bases. The CDR3 has 17 residues. With V trimmed by 0 bases and J by 5 bases, 9 bases remained unmatched. Per germline, CDR1 LNHNV and CDR2 YYDKDF (reference sequence). The complete variable domain, with remaining parts taken from reference TRBV15 and TRBJ2-3, reads DAMVIQNPRYQVTQFGKPVTLSCSQTLNHNVMYWYQQKSSQAPKLLFHYYDKDFNNEADTPDNFQSRRPNTSFCFLDIRSPGLGDTAMYLCATSRDGPQGAEDTQYFGPGTRLTVL.

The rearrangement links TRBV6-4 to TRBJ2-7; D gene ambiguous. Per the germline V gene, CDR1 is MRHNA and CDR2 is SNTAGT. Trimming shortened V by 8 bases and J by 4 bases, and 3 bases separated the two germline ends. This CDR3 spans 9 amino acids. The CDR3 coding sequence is TGTGCCAGCCCATACGAGCAGTACGTC. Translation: CASPYEQYV.

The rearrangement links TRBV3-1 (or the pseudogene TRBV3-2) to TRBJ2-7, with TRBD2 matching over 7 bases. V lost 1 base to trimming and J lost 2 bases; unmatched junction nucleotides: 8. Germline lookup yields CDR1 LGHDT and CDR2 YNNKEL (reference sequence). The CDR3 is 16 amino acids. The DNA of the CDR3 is TGTGCCAGCAGCCAAGTACGGCGGGCGGGGGCCTACGAGCAGTACGTC. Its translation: CASSQVRRAGAYEQYV.

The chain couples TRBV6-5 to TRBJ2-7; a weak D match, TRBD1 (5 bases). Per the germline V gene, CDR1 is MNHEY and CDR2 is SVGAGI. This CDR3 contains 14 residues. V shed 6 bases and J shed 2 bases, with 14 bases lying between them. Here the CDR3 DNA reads TGTGCCAGCAGCCCAGGGTTGGGGCCCTACGAGCAGTACGTC. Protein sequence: CASSPGLGPYEQYV.

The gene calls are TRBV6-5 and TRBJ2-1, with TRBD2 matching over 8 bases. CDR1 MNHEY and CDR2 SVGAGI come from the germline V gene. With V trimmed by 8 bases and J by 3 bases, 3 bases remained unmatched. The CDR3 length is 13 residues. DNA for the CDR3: TGTGCCAGCCGGGAGGGGGGCTACAATGAGCAGTTCTTC. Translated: CASREGGYNEQFF.

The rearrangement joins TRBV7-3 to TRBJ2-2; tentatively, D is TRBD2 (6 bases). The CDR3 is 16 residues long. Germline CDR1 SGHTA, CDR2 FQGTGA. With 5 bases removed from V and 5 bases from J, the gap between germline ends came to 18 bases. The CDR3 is CASSGTGTRGTGELFF. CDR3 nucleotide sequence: TGTGCCAGCAGCGGGACGGGCACCCGGGGGACCGGGGAGCTGTTTTTT.

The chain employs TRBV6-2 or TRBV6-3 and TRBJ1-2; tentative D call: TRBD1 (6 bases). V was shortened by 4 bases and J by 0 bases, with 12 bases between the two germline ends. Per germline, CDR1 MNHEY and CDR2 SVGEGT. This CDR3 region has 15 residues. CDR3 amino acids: CASSSDRRSNYGYTF. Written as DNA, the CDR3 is TGTGCCAGCAGTTCCGACAGGCGATCTAACTATGGCTACACCTTC.

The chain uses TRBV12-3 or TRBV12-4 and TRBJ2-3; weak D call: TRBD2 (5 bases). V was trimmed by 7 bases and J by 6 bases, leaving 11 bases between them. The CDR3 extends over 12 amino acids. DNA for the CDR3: TGTGCCAGCACCGCGGGCGGGGATACGCAGTATTTT. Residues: CASTAGGDTQYF.

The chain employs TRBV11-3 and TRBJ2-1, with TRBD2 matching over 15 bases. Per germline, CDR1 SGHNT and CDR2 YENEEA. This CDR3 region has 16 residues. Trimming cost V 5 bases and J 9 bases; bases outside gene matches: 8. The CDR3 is CASSPGTSGRRGEQFF. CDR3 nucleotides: TGTGCCAGCAGCCCCGGGACTAGCGGGAGGAGGGGTGAGCAGTTCTTC.

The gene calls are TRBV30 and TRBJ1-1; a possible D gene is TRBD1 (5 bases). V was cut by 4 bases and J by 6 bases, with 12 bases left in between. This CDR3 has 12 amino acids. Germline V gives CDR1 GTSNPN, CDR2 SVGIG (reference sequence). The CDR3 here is CAWTHRGAEAFF. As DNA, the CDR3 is TGTGCCTGGACCCATAGGGGCGCTGAAGCTTTCTTT.

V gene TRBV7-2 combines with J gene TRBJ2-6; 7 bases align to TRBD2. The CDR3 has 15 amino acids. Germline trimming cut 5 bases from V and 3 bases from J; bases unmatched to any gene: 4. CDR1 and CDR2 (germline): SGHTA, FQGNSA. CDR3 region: CASSPQRGGANVLTF. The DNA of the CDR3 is TGTGCCAGCAGCCCCCAGCGGGGTGGGGCCAACGTCCTGACTTTC.

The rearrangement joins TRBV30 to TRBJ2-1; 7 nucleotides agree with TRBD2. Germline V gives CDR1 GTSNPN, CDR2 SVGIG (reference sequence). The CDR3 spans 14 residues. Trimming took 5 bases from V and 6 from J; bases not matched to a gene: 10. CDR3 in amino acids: CAWGWGGSGNEQFF. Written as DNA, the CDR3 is TGTGCCTGGGGCTGGGGGGGATCGGGCAATGAGCAGTTCTTC.

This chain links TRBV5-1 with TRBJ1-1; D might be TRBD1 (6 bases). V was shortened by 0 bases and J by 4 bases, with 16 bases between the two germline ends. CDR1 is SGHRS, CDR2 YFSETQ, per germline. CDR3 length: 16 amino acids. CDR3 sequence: CASSLEPTGLGTEAFF. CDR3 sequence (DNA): TGCGCCAGCAGCTTGGAACCAACAGGGTTGGGCACTGAAGCTTTCTTT.

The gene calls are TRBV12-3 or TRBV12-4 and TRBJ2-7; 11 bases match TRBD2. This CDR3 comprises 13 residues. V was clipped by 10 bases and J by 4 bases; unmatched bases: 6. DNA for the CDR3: TGTGCCACCCGACTAGCGGGATTGTACGAGCAGTACTTC. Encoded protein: CATRLAGLYEQYF.